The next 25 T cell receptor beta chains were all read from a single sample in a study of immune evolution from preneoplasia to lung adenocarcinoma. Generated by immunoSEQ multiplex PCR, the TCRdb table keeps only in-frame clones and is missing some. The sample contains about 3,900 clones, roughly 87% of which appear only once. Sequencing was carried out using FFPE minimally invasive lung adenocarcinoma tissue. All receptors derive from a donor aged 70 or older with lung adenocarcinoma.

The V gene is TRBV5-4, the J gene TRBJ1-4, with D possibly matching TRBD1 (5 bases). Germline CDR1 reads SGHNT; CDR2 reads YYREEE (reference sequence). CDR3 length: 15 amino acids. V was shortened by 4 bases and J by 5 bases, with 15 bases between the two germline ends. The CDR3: CASSTNRGINEKLFF. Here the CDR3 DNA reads TGTGCCAGCAGCACGAACCGGGGCATCAATGAAAAACTGTTTTTT.

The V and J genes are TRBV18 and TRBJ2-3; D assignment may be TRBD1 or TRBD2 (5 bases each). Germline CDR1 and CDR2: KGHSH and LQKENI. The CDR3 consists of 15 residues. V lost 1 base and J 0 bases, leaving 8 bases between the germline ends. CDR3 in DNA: TGTGCCAGCTCACCACGCCGGGACAGCACAGATACGCAGTATTTT. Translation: CASSPRRDSTDTQYF.

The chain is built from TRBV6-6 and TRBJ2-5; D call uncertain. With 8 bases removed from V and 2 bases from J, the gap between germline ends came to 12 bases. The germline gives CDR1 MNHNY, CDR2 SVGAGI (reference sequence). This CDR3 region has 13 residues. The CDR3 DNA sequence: TGTGCCAGCTCTCGTGAGACTCAAGAGACCCAGTACTTC. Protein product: CASSRETQETQYF.

The CDR3 nucleotides are TGTGCCAGCTCACCAGGACGCGGTGAAAAACTGTTTTTT. Its protein is CASSPGRGEKLFF. This chain joins TRBV18 and TRBJ1-4, with D unresolved. The CDR3 runs 13 residues. V gave up 2 bases and J gave up 7 bases, with 8 bases separating them. Germline loops: CDR1 KGHSH, CDR2 LQKENI. The variable domain in full, with the rest retrieved from reference TRBV18 and TRBJ1-4, is NAGVMQNPRHLVRRRGQEARLRCSPMKGHSHVYWYRQLPEEGLKFMVYLQKENIIDESGMPKERFSAEFPKEGPSILRIQQVVRGDSAAYFCASSPGRGEKLFFGSGTQLSVL.

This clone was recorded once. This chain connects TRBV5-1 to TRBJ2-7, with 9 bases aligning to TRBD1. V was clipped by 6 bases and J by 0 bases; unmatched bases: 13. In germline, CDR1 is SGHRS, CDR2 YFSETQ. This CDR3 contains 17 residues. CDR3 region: CASTGRSLGQGSYEQYF. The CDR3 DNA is TGCGCCAGCACGGGACGCTCCTTGGGACAGGGCTCCTACGAGCAGTACTTC.

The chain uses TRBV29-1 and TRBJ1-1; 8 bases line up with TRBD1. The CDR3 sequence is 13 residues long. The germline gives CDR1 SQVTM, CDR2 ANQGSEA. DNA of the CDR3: TGCATCACAGGGGGGGTCATGAACACTGAAGCTTTCTTT. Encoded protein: CITGGVMNTEAFF.

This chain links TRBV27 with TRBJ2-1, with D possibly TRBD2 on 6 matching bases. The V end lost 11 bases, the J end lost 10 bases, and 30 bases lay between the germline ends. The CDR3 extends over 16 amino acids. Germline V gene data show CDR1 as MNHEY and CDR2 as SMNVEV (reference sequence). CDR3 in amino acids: CAASVFVGTAAGEQFF. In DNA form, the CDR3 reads TGTGCCGCTTCGGTCTTTGTTGGGACTGCCGCCGGGGAGCAGTTCTTC.

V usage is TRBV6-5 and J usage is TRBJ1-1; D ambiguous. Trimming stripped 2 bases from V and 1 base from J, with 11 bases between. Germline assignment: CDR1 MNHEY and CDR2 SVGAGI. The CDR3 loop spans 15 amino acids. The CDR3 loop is CASSYGWGGNTEAFF. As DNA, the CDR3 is TGTGCCAGCAGTTACGGATGGGGTGGGAACACTGAAGCTTTCTTT.

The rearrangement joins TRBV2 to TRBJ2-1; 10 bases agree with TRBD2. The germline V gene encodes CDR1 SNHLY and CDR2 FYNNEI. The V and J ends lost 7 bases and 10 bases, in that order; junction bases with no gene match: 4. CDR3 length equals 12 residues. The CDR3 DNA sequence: TGTGCCAGCAAACTAGCGGGAAACGAGCAGTTCTTC. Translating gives CASKLAGNEQFF.

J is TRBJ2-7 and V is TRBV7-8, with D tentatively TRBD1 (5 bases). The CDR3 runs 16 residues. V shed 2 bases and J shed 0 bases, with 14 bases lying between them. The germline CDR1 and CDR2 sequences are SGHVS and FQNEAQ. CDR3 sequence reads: CASSLSLRQSSYEQYF. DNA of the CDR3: TGTGCCAGCAGCTTATCCCTGAGACAGAGCTCCTACGAGCAGTACTTC.

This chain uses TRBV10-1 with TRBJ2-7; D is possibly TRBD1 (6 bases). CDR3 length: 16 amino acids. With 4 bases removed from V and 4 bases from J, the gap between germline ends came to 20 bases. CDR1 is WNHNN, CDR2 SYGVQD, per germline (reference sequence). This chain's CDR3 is CASSGQGYSEVYEQYF. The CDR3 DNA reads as TGCGCCAGCAGTGGCCAGGGGTATAGTGAGGTGTACGAGCAGTACTTC.

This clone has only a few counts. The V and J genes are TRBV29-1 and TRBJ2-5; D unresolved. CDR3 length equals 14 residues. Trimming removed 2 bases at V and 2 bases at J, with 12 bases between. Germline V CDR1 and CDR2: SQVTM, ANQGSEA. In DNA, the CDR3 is TGCAGCGTTGAATTTGCCCTACTTCAAGAGACCCAGTACTTC. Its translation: CSVEFALLQETQYF. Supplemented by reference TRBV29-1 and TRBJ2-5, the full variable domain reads SAVISQKPSRDICQRGTSLTIQCQVDSQVTMMFWYRQQPGQSLTLIATANQGSEATYESGFVIDKFPISRPNLTFSTLTVSNMSPEDSSIYLCSVEFALLQETQYFGPGTRLLVL.

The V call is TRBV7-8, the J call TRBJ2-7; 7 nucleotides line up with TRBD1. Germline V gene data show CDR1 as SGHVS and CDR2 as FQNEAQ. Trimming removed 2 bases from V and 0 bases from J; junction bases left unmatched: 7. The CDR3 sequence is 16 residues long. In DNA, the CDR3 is TGTGCCAGCAGCTTATCCCTGGGACAGAGCTCCTACGAGCAGTACTTC. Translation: CASSLSLGQSSYEQYF.

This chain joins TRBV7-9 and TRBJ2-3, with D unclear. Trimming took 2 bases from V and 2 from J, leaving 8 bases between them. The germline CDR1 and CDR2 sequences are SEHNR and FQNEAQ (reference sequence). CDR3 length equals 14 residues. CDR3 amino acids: CASSLLGDTDTQYF. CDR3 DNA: TGTGCCAGCAGCTTACTTGGGGACACAGATACGCAGTATTTT. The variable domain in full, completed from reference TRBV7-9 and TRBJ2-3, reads DTGVSQNPRHKITKRGQNVTFRCDPISEHNRLYWYRQTLGQGPEFLTYFQNEAQLEKSRLLSDRFSAERPKGSFSTLEIQRTEQGDSAMYLCASSLLGDTDTQYFGPGTRLTVL.

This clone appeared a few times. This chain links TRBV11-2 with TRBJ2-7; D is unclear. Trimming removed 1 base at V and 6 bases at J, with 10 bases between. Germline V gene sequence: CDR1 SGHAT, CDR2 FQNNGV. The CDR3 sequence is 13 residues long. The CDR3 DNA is TGTGCCAGCAGCTTAGGCCGGTTCGGCGAGCAGTACTTC. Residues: CASSLGRFGEQYF.

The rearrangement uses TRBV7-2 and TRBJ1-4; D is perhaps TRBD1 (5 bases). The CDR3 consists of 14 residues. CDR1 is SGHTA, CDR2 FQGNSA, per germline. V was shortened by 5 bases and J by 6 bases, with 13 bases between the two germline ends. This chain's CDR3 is CASSRWEGDEKLFF. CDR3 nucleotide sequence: TGTGCCAGCAGCCGTTGGGAAGGGGATGAAAAACTGTTTTTT. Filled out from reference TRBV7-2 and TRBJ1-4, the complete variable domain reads GAGVSQSPSNKVTEKGKDVELRCDPISGHTALYWYRQSLGQGLEFLIYFQGNSAPDKSGLPSDRFSAERTGGSVSTLTIQRTQQEDSAVYLCASSRWEGDEKLFFGSGTQLSVL.

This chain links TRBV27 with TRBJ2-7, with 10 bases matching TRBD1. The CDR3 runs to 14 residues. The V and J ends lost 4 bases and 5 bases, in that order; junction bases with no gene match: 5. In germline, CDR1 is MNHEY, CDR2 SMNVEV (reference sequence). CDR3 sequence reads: CASSYRTGGHEQYF. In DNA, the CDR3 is TGTGCCAGCAGTTACCGGACAGGGGGTCACGAGCAGTACTTC.

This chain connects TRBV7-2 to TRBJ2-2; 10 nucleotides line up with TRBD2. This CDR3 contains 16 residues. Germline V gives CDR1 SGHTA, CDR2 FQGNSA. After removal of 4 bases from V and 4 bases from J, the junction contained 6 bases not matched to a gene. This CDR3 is CASSSIAGGLTGELFF. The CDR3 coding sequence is TGTGCCAGCAGCTCTATAGCGGGAGGCCTCACCGGGGAGCTGTTTTTT.

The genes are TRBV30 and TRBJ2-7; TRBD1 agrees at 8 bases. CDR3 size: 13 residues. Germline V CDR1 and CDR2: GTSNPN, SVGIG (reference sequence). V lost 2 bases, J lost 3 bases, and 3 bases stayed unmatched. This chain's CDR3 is CAWSTTGGYEQYF. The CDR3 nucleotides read TGTGCCTGGAGTACTACAGGGGGCTACGAGCAGTACTTC.

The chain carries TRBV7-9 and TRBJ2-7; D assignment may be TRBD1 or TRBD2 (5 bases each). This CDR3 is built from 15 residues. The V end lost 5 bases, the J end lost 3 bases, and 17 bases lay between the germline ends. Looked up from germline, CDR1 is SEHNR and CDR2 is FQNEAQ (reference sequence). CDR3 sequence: CASSPLPGPGYEQYF. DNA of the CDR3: TGTGCCAGCAGCCCACTGCCGGGACCCGGCTACGAGCAGTACTTC. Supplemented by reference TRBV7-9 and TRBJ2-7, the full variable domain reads DTGVSQNPRHKITKRGQNVTFRCDPISEHNRLYWYRQTLGQGPEFLTYFQNEAQLEKSRLLSDRFSAERPKGSFSTLEIQRTEQGDSAMYLCASSPLPGPGYEQYFGPGTRLTVT.

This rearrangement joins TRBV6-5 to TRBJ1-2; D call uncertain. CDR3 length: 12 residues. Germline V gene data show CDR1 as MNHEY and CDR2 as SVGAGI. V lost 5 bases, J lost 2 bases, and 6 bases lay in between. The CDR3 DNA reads TGTGCCAGCAGTGGTGTAAACTATGGCTACACCTTC. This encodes CASSGVNYGYTF.

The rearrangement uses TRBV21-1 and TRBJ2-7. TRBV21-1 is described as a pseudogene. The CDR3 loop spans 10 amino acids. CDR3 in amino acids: CASVGWGRYF. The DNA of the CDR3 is TGTGCCAGCGTCGGGTGGGGACGGTACTTC.

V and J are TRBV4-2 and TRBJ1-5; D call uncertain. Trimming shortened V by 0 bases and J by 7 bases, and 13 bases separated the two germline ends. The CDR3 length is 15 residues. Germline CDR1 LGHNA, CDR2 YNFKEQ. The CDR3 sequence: CASSQDDEGGQPQHF. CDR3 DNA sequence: TGTGCCAGCAGCCAAGATGATGAGGGTGGGCAGCCCCAGCATTTT.

CDR3 amino acids: CASSLSRVAEQFF. In nucleotides, the CDR3 is TGTGCCAGCAGCCTCTCCCGAGTGGCCGAGCAGTTCTTC. The chain links TRBV11-2 to TRBJ2-1; D unresolved. The CDR3 totals 13 residues. The V gene lost 5 bases and the J gene lost 10 bases, with 15 bases spanning the gap. Germline V lookup: CDR1 SGHAT, CDR2 FQNNGV.

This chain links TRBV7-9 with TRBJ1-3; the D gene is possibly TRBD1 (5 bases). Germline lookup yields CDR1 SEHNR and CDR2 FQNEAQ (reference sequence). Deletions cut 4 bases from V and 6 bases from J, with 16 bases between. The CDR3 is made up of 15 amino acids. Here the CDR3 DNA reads TGTGCCAGCAGCTCTACCGAACAGGCTCTAAACACCATATATTTT. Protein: CASSSTEQALNTIYF.